Listed below are T cell receptor beta chains from one sample, sequenced in a study of T cell responses to AZD1222 COVID-19 vaccine. TCRdb's table, derived via immunoSEQ multiplex PCR, lists solely in-frame clones and lacks some. The repertoire includes 95,000 to 150,000 clones, roughly 90% of them detected once, and 11% to 15% sits in the top ten. Sequenced material: peripheral blood, taken on day 0 of AZD1222 vaccination. All receptors derive from an adult in good health. Each CDR3 is given with its conserved first and last residue.

v_call cdr3_aa
TRBV11-2 CASSSPGQSLYGYTF
TRBV9 CASSLGLAEVEQYF
TRBV5-5 CASSLTALGNQPQHF
TRBV7-9 CASRPGQGNQPQHF
TRBV5-6 CASSAEDRRMNTEAFF
TRBV7-9 CASSSLHLRDEQYF
TRBV28 CASSPQTGSNQPQHF
TRBV24-1 CATSVGGSSSYNEQFF
TRBV19 CASSMTGDPSEKLFF
TRBV19 CASSPRRLTEAFF
TRBV6-2/TRBV6-3 CASSYAEDRHSNQPQHF
TRBV18 CASSPGAADNQPQHF
TRBV9 CASSPLTGSGVAFF
TRBV19 CASSGTPNQKQYF
TRBV6-5 CASSLSTGGDYGYTF
TRBV4-3 CASSQEPYEQYF
TRBV6-4 CASRPGRMNTEAFF
TRBV6-2/TRBV6-3 CASSSQFPANTEAFF
TRBV6-2/TRBV6-3 CASSYSSSEQFF
TRBV30 CAEGSLYGYTF
TRBV5-4 CASSSTGIFGAEAFF
TRBV19 CASSEGQDSPQPQHF
TRBV7-9 CASSSVLSSYEQYF
TRBV27 CASSLRGRNYEQYF
TRBV6-5 CASRPQGTSGNTIYF
TRBV7-2 CASSLGAFYYGYTF
TRBV19 CASSMGTYYGYTF
TRBV27 CASSFYGTDNEKLFF
TRBV7-8 CASSLESRRYSNQPQHF
TRBV3-1/TRBV3-2 CASSQDRSYGYTF
TRBV5-8 CASSLEQGNYGYTF
TRBV7-9 CASSLRLLAGSTDTQYF
TRBV12-5 CASGSRVGGEAFF
TRBV6-5 CATLLGDEQYF
TRBV18 CASSPLGTKNIQYF
TRBV5-6 CASSRRGVMNSPLHF
TRBV21-1 CASSKVQRGSYEQYF
TRBV29-1 CSVEGVEGTGGYTF
TRBV7-2 CASSFGPTGSGNTIYF
TRBV27 CASSFGETYEQYF
TRBV19 CASSSPGQGSVYEQYF
TRBV20-1 CSASMLGGGTEAFF
TRBV7-6 CASSSRLAGLLSTDTQYF
TRBV7-9 CASSSSLTDTQYF
TRBV27 CASSDRVFRNEQFF
TRBV20-1 CSAKTPGYTF
TRBV9 CASSFRDRDFGTIYF
TRBV9 CASSVPVGGTPSSGNTIYF
TRBV6-5 CASSYRREGPYEQYF